Listed here are 32 T cell receptor beta chains from one sample, sequenced in a study of response to subunit inactivated influenza vaccine. TCRdb re-called the RT-PCR reads through MiXCR, storing one row per CDR3 protein. This sample has 590,000 or so distinct CDR3 sequences, with around 15% found just once. Material: PBMCs from blood, obtained around two weeks before vaccination. These receptor sequences come from a man in his forties or fifties who received an inactivated influenza vaccine.

Note on this clonotype: The CDR3 end shows no conserved phenylalanine or tryptophan, and so a read error is likely. This rearrangement joins TRBV5-1 to TRBJ2-3; D is undetermined. With 2 bases removed from V and 2 bases from J, the gap between germline ends came to 12 bases. Germline values: CDR1 SGHRS, CDR2 YFSETQ. The CDR3 is 15 amino acids. CDR3 region: CASSLLDLHTDTQYS. The CDR3 DNA reads as TGCGCCAGCAGCTTACTGGACCTCCACACAGATACGCAGTATTCT.

A few counts support this clonotype. The chain carries TRBV29-1 and TRBJ2-6; weak D call: TRBD1 (5 bases). The germline CDR1 and CDR2 sequences are SQVTM and ANQGSEA. V was cut by 4 bases and J by 5 bases, with 9 bases left in between. This CDR3 contains 13 residues. CDR3 sequence: CSVVTGRANVLTF. The CDR3 DNA reads TGCAGCGTTGTCACAGGACGGGCCAACGTCCTGACTTTC.

There are a few counts of this clonotype. V gene TRBV6-5 combines with J gene TRBJ2-7, with TRBD1 as a possible D gene (5 bases). CDR3 size: 13 residues. Germline loops: CDR1 MNHEY, CDR2 SVGAGI. Trimming removed 4 bases from V and 5 bases from J, with 12 bases in between. The CDR3 bases are TGTGCCAGCAGTTCCCCACAGGCGGACGAGCAGTACTTC. As protein: CASSSPQADEQYF.

At least ten counts were recorded for this clonotype. The rearrangement joins TRBV7-2 to TRBJ2-7, with TRBD1 matching over 8 bases. Germline assignment: CDR1 SGHTA and CDR2 FQGNSA. With 3 bases clipped from V and 3 bases from J, the junction kept 7 bases outside the gene matches. The CDR3 extends over 15 amino acids. As DNA, the CDR3 is TGTGCCAGCAGCTTGGCCGGGACAGGATTCTACGAGCAGTACTTC. This translates into CASSLAGTGFYEQYF.

In this sample, this clonotype turned up a few times. V usage is TRBV7-6 and J usage is TRBJ1-4, with a possible D match to TRBD1 (5 bases). CDR1 and CDR2 from the germline V gene are SGHVS and FNYEAQ. Trimming left V 3 bases short and J 8 bases short, with 16 bases between. This CDR3 has 15 amino acids. This CDR3 is CASSLATGVREKLFF. DNA for the CDR3: TGTGCCAGCAGCTTGGCCACAGGCGTTCGCGAAAAACTGTTTTTT.

This clonotype was counted ten times or more. The chain couples TRBV20-1 to TRBJ1-5; tentatively, D is TRBD1 (6 bases). CDR3 length: 12 residues. Between the trimmed V and J ends, which lost 3 bases and 5 bases, there was a span of 8 bases. CDR1 is DFQATT, CDR2 SNEGSKA, per germline (reference sequence). CDR3 protein: CSARSGDQPQHF. In nucleotides, the CDR3 is TGCAGTGCTAGGTCAGGGGATCAGCCCCAGCATTTT.

This clonotype was picked up a small number of times. V is TRBV12-3 or TRBV12-4 and J is TRBJ1-6, with D perhaps matching TRBD1 (5 bases). Trimming removed 3 bases at V and 8 bases at J, with 11 bases between. This CDR3 comprises 14 residues. This CDR3 is CASSFEMGHSPLHF. The CDR3, as DNA: TGTGCCAGCAGTTTTGAGATGGGGCATTCACCCCTCCACTTT.

This clonotype has more than one count but fewer than ten. The CDR3 loop is CASSFGLAGTFSYNEQFF. In DNA form, the CDR3 reads TGTGCCAGCAGTTTCGGACTAGCGGGGACCTTCTCCTACAATGAGCAGTTCTTC. The chain carries TRBV27 and TRBJ2-1, with 12 bases aligning to TRBD2. This CDR3 spans 18 amino acids. Losses at the gene ends were 3 bases for V and 0 bases for J; bases not matched to a gene: 6. CDR1 is MNHEY and CDR2 is SMNVEV in the germline V gene (reference sequence).

This clonotype was observed at least ten times. The gene calls are TRBV3-1 and TRBJ1-6; 9 bases map to TRBD1. Germline CDR1 LGHDT, CDR2 YNNKEL (reference sequence). The CDR3 has 16 amino acids. V shed 1 base, J shed 9 bases, and the junction held 7 bases outside the gene matches. CDR3 loop: CASSQAGTGNGSPLHF. The CDR3 nucleotides are TGTGCCAGCAGCCAAGCAGGGACAGGGAATGGTTCACCCCTCCACTTT.

This clonotype came up many times. The V gene is TRBV10-3, the J gene TRBJ2-7; 9 positions agree with TRBD1. The V segment lost 6 bases and the J segment 5 bases; nucleotides outside the gene matches: 2. The CDR3 sequence is 12 residues long. Germline values: CDR1 ENHRY, CDR2 SYGVKD. The CDR3 spells CAIRTGGDEQYF. In DNA, the CDR3 is TGTGCCATCAGGACAGGGGGGGACGAGCAGTACTTC.

In this sample, this clonotype turned up a few times. J is TRBJ1-6 and V is TRBV20-1, with D perhaps TRBD1 (5 bases). Germline CDR1 DFQATT, CDR2 SNEGSKA (reference sequence). V lost 6 bases to trimming and J lost 9 bases, with 12 bases between them. The CDR3 has 12 residues. CDR3 region: CSAGTVISPLHF. As DNA, the CDR3 is TGCAGTGCAGGGACGGTAATTTCACCCCTCCACTTT.

This clonotype appeared once. The chain has TRBV6-5 and TRBJ2-7, with 11 bases lining up with TRBD2. Trimming cost V 2 bases and J 6 bases; bases outside gene matches: 9. The CDR3 sequence is 16 residues long. Germline CDR1 is MNHEY and CDR2 is SVGAGI. This chain's CDR3 is CASSYSPSGRPFEQYF. The CDR3 DNA reads TGTGCCAGCAGTTACAGTCCTAGCGGGAGGCCCTTCGAGCAGTACTTC.

This chain links TRBV14 with TRBJ2-5; D not resolved. Trimming removed 4 bases from V and 3 bases from J, with 15 bases in between. The germline V gene encodes CDR1 SGHDN and CDR2 FVKESK. CDR3 size: 15 residues. The CDR3 DNA follows: TGTGCCAGCAGCCCAAGATCGGCCACAAAAGAGACCCAGTACTTC. The encoded protein is CASSPRSATKETQYF. Based on the CDR3 plus reference TRBV14 and TRBJ2-5, the full variable domain is EAGVTQFPSHSVIEKGQTVTLRCDPISGHDNLYWYRRVMGKEIKFLLHFVKESKQDESGMPNNRFLAERTGGTYSTLKVQPAELEDSGVYFCASSPRSATKETQYFGPGTRLLVL.

There are many counts of this clonotype. This sequence joins TRBV2 and TRBJ1-5; a possible D gene is TRBD1 (6 bases). Trimming removed 7 bases from V and 7 bases from J, with 14 bases in between. CDR1 SNHLY and CDR2 FYNNEI come from the germline V gene. The CDR3 sequence is 13 residues long. The CDR3 DNA reads TGTGCCAGCATGGGGGGCGAGGAACAGCCCCAGCATTTT. This sequence encodes CASMGGEEQPQHF.

This chain connects TRBV27 to TRBJ2-7, with D possibly TRBD2 on 7 matching bases. Germline CDR1 reads MNHEY; CDR2 reads SMNVEV (reference sequence). This CDR3 comprises 14 residues. Trimming removed 10 bases at V and 3 bases at J, with 19 bases between. In DNA form, the CDR3 reads TGTGCCACAGGGAGGGGCAGGGGACTCTACGAGCAGTACTTC. This translates into CATGRGRGLYEQYF.

This clonotype was found a few times. The V call is TRBV4-2, the J call TRBJ2-1; TRBD2 matches 13 bases. Unmatched junction bases numbered 11, after V lost 0 bases and J lost 12 bases. Germline CDR1 reads LGHNA; CDR2 reads YNFKEQ. This CDR3 has 17 residues. The CDR3 coding sequence is TGTGCCAGCAGCCAAGAGGCGTTGGGACTAGCGGGAAAGAGGCAGTTCTTC. Translating it yields CASSQEALGLAGKRQFF.

The chain couples TRBV13 to TRBJ2-3; TRBD2 matches 12 bases. The V and J ends lost 0 bases and 0 bases, in that order; junction bases with no gene match: 4. This CDR3 contains 18 residues. Germline CDR1 is PRHDT and CDR2 is FYEKMQ (reference sequence). CDR3 sequence (DNA): TGTGCCAGCAGCTTAGGGGCTAGCGGGGGGGCTAGCACAGATACGCAGTATTTT. This translates into CASSLGASGGASTDTQYF.

This clonotype was counted a few times. V gene TRBV5-1 combines with J gene TRBJ1-2; D unclear. The CDR3 sequence is 15 residues long. Trimming removed 0 bases at V and 2 bases at J, with 11 bases between. CDR1 and CDR2 (germline): SGHRS, YFSETQ. CDR3 in amino acids: CASSLDTVNNYGYTF. The CDR3 DNA sequence: TGCGCCAGCAGCTTGGATACGGTTAACAACTATGGCTACACCTTC. Full variable domain (remainder filled in from reference TRBV5-1 and TRBJ1-2): KAGVTQTPRYLIKTRGQQVTLSCSPISGHRSVSWYQQTPGQGLQFLFEYFSETQRNKGNFPGRFSGRQFSNSRSEMNVSTLELGDSALYLCASSLDTVNNYGYTFGSGTRLTVV.

This clonotype showed up many times. The chain joins TRBV11-2 to TRBJ1-3; a weak D match, TRBD1 (5 bases). This CDR3 region has 18 residues. Germline-derived CDR1 and CDR2 are SGHAT and FQNNGV. Trimming cost V 5 bases and J 0 bases, with 20 bases left between them. The CDR3 spells CASSGLGTQNLSGNTIYF. The CDR3 DNA sequence: TGTGCCAGCAGCGGACTGGGGACGCAGAACCTCTCTGGAAACACCATATATTTT.

Many counts were recorded for this clonotype. A junction boundary mismatches the germline segment, possibly from a read error. The rearrangement joins TRBV7-9 to TRBJ2-1, with 8 bases aligning to TRBD2. This CDR3 is 15 amino acids long. CDR1 is SEHNR, CDR2 FQNEAQ, per germline (reference sequence). The CDR3 reads CASRLAGSSYNEQFF. For the CDR3, the DNA is TGTGCCAGCAGGTTAGCGGGGAGCTCCTACAATGAGCAGTTCTTC.

The chain employs TRBV11-2 and TRBJ2-7; 9 bases match TRBD1. V shed 5 bases, J shed 10 bases, and the junction held 6 bases outside the gene matches. Germline lookup yields CDR1 SGHAT and CDR2 FQNNGV. This CDR3 has 12 residues. The CDR3 protein is CASSRDREAQYF. The CDR3 region has the DNA TGTGCCAGCAGCCGGGACAGGGAGGCACAGTACTTC.

This CDR3 reads CASSPQISYEQYF. CDR3 DNA: TGTGCCAGCAGCCCACAAATATCCTACGAGCAGTACTTC. J is TRBJ2-7 and V is TRBV9; D is unclear. The CDR3 consists of 13 residues. Trimming shortened V by 4 bases and J by 1 base, and 9 bases separated the two germline ends. Germline V CDR1 and CDR2: SGDLS, YYNGEE.

This clonotype was seen a handful of times. This rearrangement joins TRBV6-2 or TRBV6-3 to TRBJ2-5; 13 nucleotides match TRBD2. J gave up 3 bases and V 5 bases, and 3 bases lay outside the gene matches. Germline V lookup: CDR1 MNHEY, CDR2 SVGEGT. CDR3 length equals 15 residues. The CDR3 sequence: CASSPGLAGEETQYF. The CDR3 DNA follows: TGTGCCAGCAGTCCTGGACTAGCGGGGGAAGAGACCCAGTACTTC.

The chain links TRBV28 to TRBJ1-2; D remains unclear. CDR1 is MDHEN and CDR2 is SYDVKM in the germline V gene. This CDR3 region has 14 residues. V lost 6 bases, J lost 4 bases, and 15 bases lay in between. The CDR3 here is CASSLPLSFYGYTF. CDR3 sequence (DNA): TGTGCCAGCAGCCTGCCGCTGAGCTTCTATGGCTACACCTTC.

The V call is TRBV2, the J call TRBJ2-1, with a possible D match to TRBD2 (6 bases). Germline assignment: CDR1 SNHLY and CDR2 FYNNEI. The V and J ends lost 6 bases and 10 bases respectively, with 22 bases between them. The CDR3 runs to 15 residues. CDR3 nucleotide sequence: TGTGCCAGCAGCGGCACCGGGACCGCCGGGGGAGAGCAGTTCTTC. As protein: CASSGTGTAGGEQFF.

This clonotype was counted between two and nine times. The chain employs TRBV24-1 and TRBJ2-5, with D hard to call. Germline assignment: CDR1 KGHDR and CDR2 SFDVKD. V lost 1 base and J 4 bases, leaving 12 bases between the germline ends. This CDR3 contains 15 residues. The CDR3 DNA is TGTGCCACCAGTGATTTTGGGCACTCCTCAGAGACCCAGTACTTC. Encoded protein: CATSDFGHSSETQYF.

Many counts were recorded for this clonotype. The gene calls are TRBV25-1 and TRBJ1-1; D remains unclear. Germline CDR1 is MGHDK and CDR2 is SYGVNS. The CDR3 length is 15 residues. Trimming cost V 1 base and J 0 bases, with 9 bases left between them. The CDR3 DNA reads TGTGCCAGCAGTGAATTCGCTGAGATGAACACTGAAGCTTTCTTT. Its protein is CASSEFAEMNTEAFF.

Worth noting for this clonotype: A read error is possible here, since a much larger clone lies one base away. This chain's CDR3 is CASSQAGDRGIEAFF. The CDR3 DNA follows: TGTGCCAGCAGCCAAGCGGGCGACAGGGGGATAGAGGCTTTCTTT. The rearrangement links TRBV3-1 to TRBJ1-1, with 9 bases identical to TRBD1. Germline V gene data show CDR1 as LGHDT and CDR2 as YNNKEL (reference sequence). With V trimmed by 1 base and J by 11 bases, 11 bases remained unmatched. The CDR3 is made up of 15 amino acids.

The V call is TRBV9, the J call TRBJ2-3; the D is unclear. CDR3 size: 12 residues. V was clipped by 0 bases and J by 6 bases, with 5 bases between them. Germline CDR1 SGDLS, CDR2 YYNGEE. CDR3 coding DNA: TGTGCCAGCAGCGTAGGACGCGATACGCAGTATTTT. Translation: CASSVGRDTQYF.

The rearrangement links TRBV3-1 to TRBJ2-2; TRBD2 matches 7 bases. CDR1 is LGHDT and CDR2 is YNNKEL in the germline V gene (reference sequence). V lost 0 bases and J lost 4; bases outside the gene matches: 2. CDR3 length: 15 residues. CDR3 nucleotides: TGTGCCAGCAGCCAAGATCCGGGAGGCACCGGGGAGCTGTTTTTT. Residues: CASSQDPGGTGELFF.

The chain employs TRBV11-1 and TRBJ2-1, with D perhaps matching TRBD2 (7 bases). Deletions cut 3 bases from V and 8 bases from J, with 14 bases between. Germline CDR1 SGHAT, CDR2 FQDESV (reference sequence). The CDR3 has 14 residues. CDR3 nucleotides: TGTGCCAGCAGCTTGGGGGGGCAGGGGTATGAGCAGTTCTTC. As protein: CASSLGGQGYEQFF.

V usage is TRBV6-5 and J usage is TRBJ2-5; D is unresolved. This CDR3 is 14 amino acids long. Germline V gene lookup returns CDR1 MNHEY and CDR2 SVGAGI. V gave up 4 bases and J gave up 2 bases, with 11 bases separating them. In nucleotides, the CDR3 is TGTGCCAGCAGTTCTCGTCATAGGCAAGAGACCCAGTACTTC. This translates into CASSSRHRQETQYF.